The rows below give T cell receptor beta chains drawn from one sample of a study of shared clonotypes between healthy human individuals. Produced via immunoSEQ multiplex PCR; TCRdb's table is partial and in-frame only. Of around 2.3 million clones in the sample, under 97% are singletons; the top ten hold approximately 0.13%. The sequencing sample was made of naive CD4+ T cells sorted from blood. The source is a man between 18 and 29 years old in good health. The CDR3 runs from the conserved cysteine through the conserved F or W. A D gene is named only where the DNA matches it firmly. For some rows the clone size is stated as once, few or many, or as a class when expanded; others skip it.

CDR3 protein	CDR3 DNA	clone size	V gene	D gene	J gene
CASSVRINQPQHF	TGTGCCAGCAGTGTCCGGATCAATCAGCCCCAGCATTTT	few	TRBV2	.	TRBJ1-5
CASSLFPGQTNQPQHF	TGTGCCAGCAGCTTGTTCCCGGGACAGACCAATCAGCCCCAGCATTTT	.	TRBV5-8	TRBD1	TRBJ1-5
CASSPNEKNTEAFF	TGTGCCAGCAGCCCGAACGAAAAAAACACTGAAGCTTTCTTT	.	TRBV7-9	.	TRBJ1-1
CASSPTGDYGYTF	TGTGCCAGCTCACCGACAGGGGATTATGGCTACACCTTC	.	TRBV18	TRBD1	TRBJ1-2
CASSIPGADTQYF	TGTGCCAGTAGTATTCCGGGTGCAGATACGCAGTATTTT	once	TRBV19	.	TRBJ2-3
CASSLEGGWKTGELFF	TGCGCCAGCAGCCTGGAAGGCGGGTGGAAAACCGGGGAGCTGTTTTTT	.	TRBV4-1	.	TRBJ2-2
CASSRPGYSYEQYF	TGTGCCAGCAGCCGCCCAGGGTACTCCTACGAGCAGTACTTC	.	TRBV7-6	.	TRBJ2-7
CASRETGGHQPQHF	TGTGCCAGCAGAGAGACAGGGGGCCATCAGCCCCAGCATTTT	.	TRBV6-6	TRBD1	TRBJ1-5
CAISDPGGYGYTF	TGTGCCATCAGTGACCCCGGGGGCTATGGCTACACCTTC	.	TRBV10-3	.	TRBJ1-2
CASSDARTVGEQYF	TGCGCCAGCAGTGACGCGAGGACGGTGGGCGAGCAGTACTTC	once	TRBV10-1	.	TRBJ2-7
CASSLELAANYEQYF	TGTGCCAGCAGCTTAGAACTAGCGGCGAACTACGAGCAGTACTTC	.	TRBV7-2	TRBD2	TRBJ2-7
CASSQPTWLVGYTF	TGTGCCAGCTCTCAACCGACCTGGTTAGTTGGCTACACCTTC	.	TRBV6-5	.	TRBJ1-2
CASSLDGYGYTF	TGTGCCAGCAGCTTGGACGGCTATGGCTACACCTTC	few	TRBV11-2	.	TRBJ1-2
CASSSAGYGTQYF	TGTGCCAGCAGCTCGGCAGGGTATGGGACCCAGTACTTC	.	TRBV7-9	.	TRBJ2-5
CASSPRPGLSTDTQYF	TGTGCCAGCAGCCCAAGGCCGGGGCTTAGCACAGATACGCAGTATTTT	.	TRBV5-4	.	TRBJ2-3
CASSFGTGAYTGELFF	TGTGCCAGCAGCTTTGGGACAGGGGCGTACACCGGGGAGCTGTTTTTT	.	TRBV7-2	TRBD1	TRBJ2-2
CASSYLAGTNEKLFF	TGTGCCAGCAGTTACCTGGCCGGAACTAATGAAAAACTGTTTTTT	.	TRBV6-5	.	TRBJ1-4
CASSPTGTKSNEQFF	TGTGCCAGCTCACCAACTGGGACCAAGTCCAATGAGCAGTTCTTC	.	TRBV18	.	TRBJ2-1
CASSLGRELGTQYF	TGTGCCAGCAGTTTAGGGCGGGAGTTGGGGACCCAGTACTTC	.	TRBV28	TRBD2	TRBJ2-5
CASSLGGTKASYEQYF	TGTGCCAGCAGCCTAGGGGGTACCAAAGCCTCCTACGAGCAGTACTTC	.	TRBV25-1	.	TRBJ2-7
CASRGSSSYNEQFF	TGTGCCAGCAGGGGATCTAGCTCCTACAATGAGCAGTTCTTC	.	TRBV2	.	TRBJ2-1
CAITGGGFKDRNEQFF	TGTGCCATCACGGGGGGCGGATTTAAGGACCGGAATGAGCAGTTCTTC	.	TRBV10-3	.	TRBJ2-1
CASSDRDRGLTTEAFF	TGTGCCAGCAGCGACCGGGACAGGGGACTTACGACTGAAGCTTTCTTT	.	TRBV11-3	TRBD1	TRBJ1-1
CASSQGQNYGYTF	TGTGCCAGCAGTCAGGGACAGAACTATGGCTACACCTTC	.	TRBV27	TRBD1	TRBJ1-2
CAISGGTSGSYEQYF	TGTGCCATCAGTGGGGGGACTAGCGGCTCCTACGAGCAGTACTTC	.	TRBV10-3	TRBD2	TRBJ2-7
CTSGRLSSTDTQYF	TGTACTAGCGGGAGGCTTTCGAGCACAGATACGCAGTATTTT	.	TRBV7-2	TRBD2	TRBJ2-3
CASESGTANTGELFF	TGTGCCAGCGAGTCCGGGACAGCTAACACCGGGGAGCTGTTTTTT	.	TRBV6-1	TRBD1	TRBJ2-2
CASSLDLGYYEQYF	TGTGCCAGCAGCTTAGATCTCGGGTACTACGAGCAGTACTTC	.	TRBV11-2	.	TRBJ2-7
CASSLRQGVIYEQYF	TGCGCCAGCAGCTTGCGACAGGGGGTTATCTACGAGCAGTACTTC	.	TRBV5-1	TRBD1	TRBJ2-7
CAISGFRGGTDTQYF	TGTGCCATCAGTGGATTTCGCGGTGGCACAGATACGCAGTATTTT	.	TRBV10-3	.	TRBJ2-3
CAVGGRYEQYF	TGTGCCGTCGGGGGGCGGTACGAGCAGTACTTC	.	TRBV2	.	TRBJ2-7
CASRGQSHSNQPQHF	TGTGCCAGCAGGGGACAGAGCCATAGCAATCAGCCCCAGCATTTT	.	TRBV2	TRBD1	TRBJ1-5
CASSPTGKDTEAFF	TGTGCCAGCTCACCGACAGGGAAGGACACTGAAGCTTTCTTT	few	TRBV18	TRBD1	TRBJ1-1
CASSSSGTVNTEAFF	TGTGCCAGTAGTTCCTCCGGGACAGTGAACACTGAAGCTTTCTTT	.	TRBV19	TRBD1	TRBJ1-1
CASSQIRSTQGYGYTF	TGTGCCAGCAGCCAGATTAGGTCAACACAGGGCTATGGCTACACCTTC	.	TRBV7-2	.	TRBJ1-2
CSVEVSTRREYEQYF	TGCAGCGTTGAAGTGAGTACGCGGCGGGAGTACGAGCAGTACTTC	.	TRBV29-1	TRBD2	TRBJ2-7
CASRGGSSYNSPLHF	TGTGCCAGCAGGGGAGGGAGCTCCTATAATTCACCCCTCCACTTT	.	TRBV6-5	.	TRBJ1-6
CAWDGTSTDTQYF	TGTGCCTGGGATGGGACTAGCACAGATACGCAGTATTTT	.	TRBV30	.	TRBJ2-3
CASSQGTATEAFF	TGTGCCAGCAGCCAAGGAACTGCGACTGAAGCTTTCTTT	.	TRBV14	.	TRBJ1-1
CASSVRTSGGANTYEQYF	TGTGCCAGCAGTGTCCGGACTAGCGGGGGGGCCAACACCTACGAGCAGTACTTC	.	TRBV27	TRBD2	TRBJ2-7
CAISESPGLQETQYF	TGTGCCATCAGTGAGTCCCCGGGACTTCAAGAGACCCAGTACTTC	.	TRBV10-3	.	TRBJ2-5
CASSILGDYNSPLHF	TGTGCCAGTAGTATTCTGGGTGACTATAATTCACCCCTCCACTTT	.	TRBV19	.	TRBJ1-6
CASSGFREGKPYLGNQPQHF	TGTGCCAGCAGTGGTTTCAGGGAGGGAAAGCCATACCTTGGCAATCAGCCCCAGCATTTT	.	TRBV2	.	TRBJ1-5
CASRYGGGDTQYF	TGTGCCAGCAGGTACGGGGGCGGGGATACGCAGTATTTT	once	TRBV4-2	.	TRBJ2-3
CASSPSLQGNTEAFF	TGTGCCAGCAGCCCATCACTACAGGGGAACACTGAAGCTTTCTTT	.	TRBV5-5	.	TRBJ1-1
CATSRSQWGVETQYF	TGTGCCACCAGCAGATCCCAGTGGGGGGTAGAGACCCAGTACTTC	.	TRBV15	.	TRBJ2-5
CASSFTTYSLSSYNEQFF	TGTGCCAGCTCATTCACTACCTATTCGCTTTCGTCCTACAATGAGCAGTTCTTC	.	TRBV18	.	TRBJ2-1
CSGVNYGYTF	TGCAGTGGGGTTAACTATGGCTACACCTTC	.	TRBV20-1	.	TRBJ1-2
CASSSGLGGEKLFF	TGCGCCAGCAGCTCCGGACTGGGGGGAGAAAAACTGTTTTTT	.	TRBV5-1	.	TRBJ1-4